This TCR beta chain was found in a study of shared clonotypes between healthy human individuals (dated by TCRdb to between 2020 and 2021). The study in broad terms: The cohort comprised two women and three men aged 18 to 49 years. Each donor's leukapheresis produced roughly between roughly 0.85 and 9.5 billion PBMCs. To increase sequencing depth and limit assay-specific biases, different laboratories used diverse techniques to prepare libraries and sequence TCR repertoires. For each donor, three plates each were used for CD4 naive and CD4 memory, two plates were used for CD8 naive, and one plate was used for CD8 memory. To estimate repertoire size and how much clonotypes are shared between individuals, the study performed deep sequencing of blood TCR repertoires from roughly five healthy adults.

Reading from cysteine to phenylalanine, the CDR3 counts 13 amino acids. Just CDR3 DNA is preserved here, 39 bases in frame from base 1. V was cut back by 5 bases and J by 3 bases, leaving a gap of 11 bases between them. Per the germline V gene (reference sequence), LNHDA is the CDR1 and SQIVND is the CDR2. Of note for this clone: This receptor's antigen is unknown. Base-call qualities are not available, and no considerably larger clone is one nucleotide away.

Using the deep immunoSEQ assay, multiplex PCR amplified TCR CDR3 regions from genomic DNA. Extracted genomic DNA from each cell subset was distributed evenly across all wells of several immunoSEQ 96-well plates, and each plate was treated as a replicate. For sorted subsets, roughly 200 ng of genomic DNA, equivalent to some 33,000 T cell genomes, went into each replicate PCR. Purified libraries were quantified with a Qubit 3.0 fluorometer, sized on a Bioanalyzer 2100, and re-quantified with the KAPA Library Quantification kit. A separate single-read 150-cycle Illumina NextSeq 550 flow cell was used to sequence each immunoSEQ 96-well plate. As for how the authors treated the data: Because the immunoSEQ output held only junctional sequences and lacked quality scores, the filtering could not match the filtering applied to full-length reads. Sequences were annotated with PyIR, a Python wrapper for IgBLAST v1.9, using IMGT germline references to assign V/J genes and CDR3. Any read was removed if the V/J assignment was weak (E-value above 1e-6), the CDR3 was missing, or the read contained stop codons, out-of-frame junctions, or ambiguous translated residues. A V3J clonotype was defined by an identical inferred V gene, J gene, and CDR3 amino acid sequence. To compute the percentage overlap between repertoires, the number of shared unique clonotypes was divided by the size of the smaller repertoire. Three approaches were used to assess repertoire richness: RTK rarefaction, the Chao1 estimator, and Recon v2.1 estimates of unobserved clonotypes. Generation probabilities were computed with OLGA for all TCRbeta clonotypes obtained by the gDNA method from several donors. This immuneACCESS table, as held by TCRdb, lists in-frame sequences with V and J called but not all clones. Of the missing ones, under half trace to an unresolved V gene in checked studies; the others have no known cause. V and J calls and clone size are those listed in that table; D and trimming were worked out from the DNA. This sample has about 100,000 clones in its table, and around 68% of those were observed once. Roughly 22% of the sample belongs to the ten largest clones.

The donors were healthy, HIV-negative adults with no recently reported acute infections or vaccinations. Every donor was a Caucasian adult residing in Nashville, Tennessee, USA. The CD8 memory samples were a combination of magnetically selected CD45RO+ cells and CCR7-negative CD45RA+ effector memory (TemRA) cells. After blood collection by leukapheresis, PBMCs were isolated using Ficoll-Histopaque density gradient centrifugation and then cryopreserved in the vapor phase of liquid nitrogen. Analytical flow cytometry was used to check the purity and quantity of every magnetically sorted T cell population. Genomic DNA was isolated from every sorted fraction and measured by UV absorbance on a Nanodrop 2000c. Points the paper makes about the study in general: Incomplete sequencing was indicated by rarefaction of sorted-subset datasets, despite the large sequencing depth. Only blood was sampled, and tissue TCR repertoires likely differ from those in blood. Compared with non-shared clonotypes, clonotypes shared by all four sorted-subset donors had higher generation probabilities. Because the study included a small number of donors, the genetic and exposure-history diversity represented was limited. Pairwise subsampling indicated that sequencing depth was expected to affect the degree of clonotype sharing among donors. Naive subsets generally had larger estimated clonotype richness than memory subsets. About 5% of naive CD4, 3% to 3.5% of naive CD8, around 2.3% of memory CD4, and around 0.4% of memory CD8 clonotypes were shared across several donors.

Sample: memory CD8+ T cells sorted from blood. The sample's cell subset or site label, decoded: CD45RO+ cells pooled with CCR7-negative TemRA cells. The rearranged chain carries TRBV19 and TRBJ2-7, with the D gene uncertain. The receptor comes from a woman aged 30 to 39 in good health. CDR3 sequence: CASSVGHIYEQYF. The sequenced DNA is TGTGCCAGTAGTGTGGGTCATATCTACGAGCAGTACTTC.